This entry features one T cell receptor (beta chain) sequence. CDR1 LNHDA and CDR2 SQIVND come from the germline V gene (reference sequence). The CDR3 runs 15 residues. Trimming took 6 bases from V and 0 from J, leaving 14 bases between them. Study members were between about 18 and 95 years old and lived in roughly 24 US regions. Participants' reported clinical history set cohort assignment. Symptom resolution, clearance, or two negative PCRs marked donors in Cohort 3 as recovered. The authors' processing: Scientists estimated how many nucleated cells there were by amplifying reference gene primers. Only in-frame clones appear in the TCRdb table, and some are missing; sequencing was by immunoSEQ multiplex PCR. D and trimming were read from the DNA, whereas the V and J calls and clone size are those reported in that table. This table holds approximately 230,000 clones, just under 85% found once. The sample is drawn from a study of blood T cell repertoires in COVID-19.

Sample: PBMCs or T cells enriched from blood (not recorded which). V and J are TRBV19 and TRBJ1-1, with a tentative D call TRBD1 (5 bases). The clonotype comes from a man aged 40-55 years who had recovered from COVID-19. The CDR3 DNA is TGTGCCAGTAGAAAGGGGATTAACTTGAACACTGAAGCTTTCTTT. Its translation is CASRKGINLNTEAFF.